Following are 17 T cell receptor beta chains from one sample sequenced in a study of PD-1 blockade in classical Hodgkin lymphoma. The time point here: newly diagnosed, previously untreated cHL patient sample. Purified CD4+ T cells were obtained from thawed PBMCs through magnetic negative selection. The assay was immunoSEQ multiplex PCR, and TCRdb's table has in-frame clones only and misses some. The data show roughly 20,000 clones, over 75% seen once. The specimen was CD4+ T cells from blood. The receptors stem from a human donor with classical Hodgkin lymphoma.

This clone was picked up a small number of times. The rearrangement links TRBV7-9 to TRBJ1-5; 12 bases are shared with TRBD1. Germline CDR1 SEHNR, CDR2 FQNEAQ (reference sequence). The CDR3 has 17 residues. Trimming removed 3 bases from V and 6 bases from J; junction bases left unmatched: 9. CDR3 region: CASSLGQGATGGQPQHF. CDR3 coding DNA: TGTGCCAGCAGCTTGGGACAGGGGGCGACGGGGGGTCAGCCCCAGCATTTT.

CDR3 sequence: CASSIDDRGAPILGYTF. The CDR3 DNA reads as TGTGCCAGTAGTATAGATGACAGGGGGGCGCCGATCCTTGGCTACACCTTC. The V call is TRBV19, the J call TRBJ1-2; 9 positions match TRBD1. The CDR3 length is 17 residues. CDR1 is LNHDA and CDR2 is SQIVND in the germline V gene (reference sequence). With V trimmed by 0 bases and J by 7 bases, 12 bases remained unmatched.

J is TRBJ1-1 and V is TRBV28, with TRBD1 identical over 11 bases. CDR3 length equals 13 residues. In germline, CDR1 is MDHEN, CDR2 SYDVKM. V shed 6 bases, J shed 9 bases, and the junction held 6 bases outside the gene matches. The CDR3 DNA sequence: TGTGCCAGCAGCCCGGGGACAGGGGGACAAGCTTTCTTT. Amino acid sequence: CASSPGTGGQAFF.

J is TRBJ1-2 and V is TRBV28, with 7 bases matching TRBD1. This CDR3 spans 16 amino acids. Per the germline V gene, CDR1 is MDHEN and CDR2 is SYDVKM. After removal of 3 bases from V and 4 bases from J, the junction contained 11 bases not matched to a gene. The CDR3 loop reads CASSFPHEGASYGYTF. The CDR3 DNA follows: TGTGCCAGCAGTTTCCCTCACGAGGGGGCGAGCTATGGCTACACCTTC.

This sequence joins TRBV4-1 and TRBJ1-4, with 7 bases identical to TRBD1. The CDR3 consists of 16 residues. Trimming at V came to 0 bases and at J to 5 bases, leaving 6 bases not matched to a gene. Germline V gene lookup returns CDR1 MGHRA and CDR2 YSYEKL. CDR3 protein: CASSQDTGTANEKLFF. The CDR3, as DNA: TGCGCCAGCAGCCAAGATACAGGGACAGCAAATGAAAAACTGTTTTTT.

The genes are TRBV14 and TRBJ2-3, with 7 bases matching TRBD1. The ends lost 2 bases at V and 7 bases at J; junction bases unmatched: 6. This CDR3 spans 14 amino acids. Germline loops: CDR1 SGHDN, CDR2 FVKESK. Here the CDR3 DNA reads TGTGCCAGCAGCCAACGCAGGGGGTCAAATACGCAGTATTTT. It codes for CASSQRRGSNTQYF.

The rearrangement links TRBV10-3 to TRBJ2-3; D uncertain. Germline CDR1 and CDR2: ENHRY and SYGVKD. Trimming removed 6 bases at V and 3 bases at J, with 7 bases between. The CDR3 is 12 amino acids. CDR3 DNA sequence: TGTGCCATCAGAGGACCTACAGATACGCAGTATTTT. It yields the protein CAIRGPTDTQYF.

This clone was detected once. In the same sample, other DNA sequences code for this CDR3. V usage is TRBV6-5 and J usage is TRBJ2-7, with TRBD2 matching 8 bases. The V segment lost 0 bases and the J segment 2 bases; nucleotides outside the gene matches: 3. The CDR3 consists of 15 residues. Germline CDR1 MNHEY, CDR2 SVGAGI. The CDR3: CASSYSVAGTYEQYF. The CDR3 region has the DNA TGTGCCAGCAGTTACTCCGTAGCGGGAACCTACGAGCAGTACTTC.

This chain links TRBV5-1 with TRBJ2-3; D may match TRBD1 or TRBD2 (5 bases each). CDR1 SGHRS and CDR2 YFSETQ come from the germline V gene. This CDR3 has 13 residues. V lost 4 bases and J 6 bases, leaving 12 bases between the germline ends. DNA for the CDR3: TGCGCCAGCAGCCTGGGGTGGGGGGATACGCAGTATTTT. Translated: CASSLGWGDTQYF. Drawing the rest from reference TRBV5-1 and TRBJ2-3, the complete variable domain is KAGVTQTPRYLIKTRGQQVTLSCSPISGHRSVSWYQQTPGQGLQFLFEYFSETQRNKGNFPGRFSGRQFSNSRSEMNVSTLELGDSALYLCASSLGWGDTQYFGPGTRLTVL.

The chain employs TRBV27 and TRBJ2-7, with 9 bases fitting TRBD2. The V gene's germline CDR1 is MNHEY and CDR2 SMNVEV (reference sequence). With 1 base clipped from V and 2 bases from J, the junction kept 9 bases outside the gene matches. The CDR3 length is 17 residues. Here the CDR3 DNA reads TGTGCCAGCAGTTTATTCATCCCGACTAGCGGTGCCTACGAGCAGTACTTC. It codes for CASSLFIPTSGAYEQYF.

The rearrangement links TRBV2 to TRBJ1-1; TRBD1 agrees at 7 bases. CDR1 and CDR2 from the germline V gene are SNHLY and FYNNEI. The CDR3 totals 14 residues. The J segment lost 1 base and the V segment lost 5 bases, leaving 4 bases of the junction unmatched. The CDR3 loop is CASSTRQGNTEAFF. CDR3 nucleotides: TGTGCCAGCAGTACTAGACAGGGGAACACTGAAGCTTTCTTT.

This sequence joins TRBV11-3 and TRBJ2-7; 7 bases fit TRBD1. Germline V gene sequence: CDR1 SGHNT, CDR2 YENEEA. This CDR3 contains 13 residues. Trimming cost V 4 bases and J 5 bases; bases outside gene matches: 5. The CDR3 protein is CASSSGQVDEQYF. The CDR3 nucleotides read TGTGCCAGCAGCTCAGGACAGGTCGACGAGCAGTACTTC.

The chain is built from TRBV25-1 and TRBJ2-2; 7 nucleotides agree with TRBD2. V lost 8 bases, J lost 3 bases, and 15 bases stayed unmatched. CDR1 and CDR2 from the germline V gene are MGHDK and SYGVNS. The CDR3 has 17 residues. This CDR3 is CASPEGYSGKDTGELFF. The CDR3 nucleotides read TGTGCCAGCCCCGAGGGATACAGCGGGAAAGACACCGGGGAGCTGTTTTTT.

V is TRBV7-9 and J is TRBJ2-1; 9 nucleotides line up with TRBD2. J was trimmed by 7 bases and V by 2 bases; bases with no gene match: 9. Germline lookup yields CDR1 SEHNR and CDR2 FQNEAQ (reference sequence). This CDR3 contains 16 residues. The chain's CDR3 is CASSLKGLAGNNEQFF. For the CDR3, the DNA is TGTGCCAGCAGCTTAAAGGGTCTAGCGGGAAATAATGAGCAGTTCTTC.

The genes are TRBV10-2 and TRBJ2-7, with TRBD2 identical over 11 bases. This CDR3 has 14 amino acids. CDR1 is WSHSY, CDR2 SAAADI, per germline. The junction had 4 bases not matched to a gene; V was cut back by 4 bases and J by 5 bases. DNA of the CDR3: TGCGCCAGCAGTGTACTAGCGGGAGTGAACGAGCAGTACTTC. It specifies CASSVLAGVNEQYF.

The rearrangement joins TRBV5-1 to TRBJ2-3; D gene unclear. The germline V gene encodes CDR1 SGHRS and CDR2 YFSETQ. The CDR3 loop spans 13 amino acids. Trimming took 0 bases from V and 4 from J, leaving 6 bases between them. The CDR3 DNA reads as TGCGCCAGCAGCTTGGGTACGGCAGATACGCAGTATTTT. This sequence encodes CASSLGTADTQYF.

The CDR3 DNA is TGTGCCAGTAGTATAACGTCCCCCACAGATACGCAGTATTTT. Its protein is CASSITSPTDTQYF. The chain couples TRBV19 to TRBJ2-3, with D hard to call. V lost 2 bases and J 2 bases, leaving 8 bases between the germline ends. The CDR3 is 14 amino acids. The germline V gene has CDR1 LNHDA and CDR2 SQIVND (reference sequence).